Each of the 9 T cell receptor beta chains below was sequenced from the same sample in a study of T cell repertoires in cytomegalovirus infection. A single record per CDR3 protein comes from TCRdb applying MiXCR to the reads. The data show some 440,000 distinct CDR3 sequences, with approximately 33% seen just once and roughly 13% held by the top ten. Sequencing was done on a sample of PBMCs. The receptors were sampled from a human donor in good health (CMV status not recorded). Some clones in this sample may be carry-over from other donors' samples.

This clonotype was seen many times. The V and J genes are TRBV6-6 and TRBJ2-3, with 8 nucleotides matching TRBD2. The CDR3 runs 16 residues. Per the germline V gene, CDR1 is MNHNY and CDR2 is SVGAGI (reference sequence). V dropped 4 bases and J dropped 4; count of bases not matched to a gene: 10. The CDR3 DNA is TGTGCCAGCAGTTCTCATTCCGGGGGGGGTCCAGATACGCAGTATTTT. Residues: CASSSHSGGGPDTQYF.

V is TRBV3-1 and J is TRBJ1-2; 7 nucleotides line up with TRBD1. The CDR3 contains 13 residues. V lost 3 bases, J lost 7 bases, and 5 bases stayed unmatched. CDR1 and CDR2 from the germline V gene are LGHDT and YNNKEL (reference sequence). The CDR3 DNA follows: TGTGCCAGCAGCCACAGACAGGGAGGTGGCTACACCTTC. Amino acid sequence: CASSHRQGGGYTF.

The rearrangement uses TRBV28 and TRBJ2-7, with D possibly being TRBD1 or TRBD2 (5 bases each). This CDR3 spans 15 amino acids. Trimming cost V 3 bases and J 6 bases, with 18 bases left between them. Per the germline V gene, CDR1 is MDHEN and CDR2 is SYDVKM. The CDR3 loop reads CASSLTPRGRGEQYF. The CDR3, as DNA: TGTGCCAGCAGTTTGACCCCCCGGGGCCGCGGCGAGCAGTACTTC.

Of note for this clonotype: Because the CDR3 is missing its conserved closing phenylalanine or tryptophan, this is likely a read error. This chain connects TRBV7-9 to TRBJ1-2, with a weak D call TRBD1 (5 bases). CDR1 and CDR2 (germline): SEHNR, FQNEAQ (reference sequence). This CDR3 is built from 16 residues. The ends were cut back, 1 base at V and 6 bases at J, with 18 bases in the middle. The CDR3 DNA is TGTGCCAGCAGCTTAGAATTTAGGCAGGGATGCAATGGCTACACCTGC. Its translation: CASSLEFRQGCNGYTC.

As for this clonotype: Since no conserved phenylalanine or tryptophan closes the CDR3, a read error is the likely cause. The V and J genes are TRBV7-2 and TRBJ2-2, with 7 bases identical to TRBD1. The V segment lost 5 bases and the J segment 4 bases; nucleotides outside the gene matches: 7. The CDR3 consists of 15 residues. The germline V gene encodes CDR1 SGHTA and CDR2 FQGNSA. The CDR3 nucleotides are TGTGCCAGCAGCATCAGGGGGTTAAGCACCGGGGAGCTGTTTTAT. Translated, it gives CASSIRGLSTGELFY.

This clonotype appeared many times. The rearrangement links TRBV7-2 to TRBJ2-7; a possible D gene is TRBD1 (7 bases). Germline V gene data show CDR1 as SGHTA and CDR2 as FQGNSA. The CDR3 is made up of 15 amino acids. V lost 4 bases, J lost 0 bases, and 13 bases lay in between. CDR3 coding DNA: TGTGCCAGCAGCTCCCGGGGGACAGACTCCTACGAGCAGTACTTC. Translation gives CASSSRGTDSYEQYF.

In its sample, this clonotype was seen many times. This rearrangement joins TRBV11-2 to TRBJ1-5; D not resolved. The V end lost 0 bases, the J end lost 15 bases, and 6 bases lay between the germline ends. The CDR3 sequence is 10 residues long. The V gene's germline CDR1 is SGHAT and CDR2 FQNNGV. CDR3: CASSLENWHF. CDR3 nucleotide sequence: TGTGCCAGCAGCTTAGAAAATTGGCATTTT.

This clonotype was counted at least ten times. The genes are TRBV7-9 and TRBJ2-1; D remains ambiguous. This CDR3 has 15 residues. Germline values: CDR1 SEHNR, CDR2 FQNEAQ (reference sequence). V was clipped by 5 bases and J by 7 bases, with 18 bases between them. The CDR3 is CASSARHPVNNEQFF. In nucleotides, the CDR3 is TGTGCCAGCAGCGCCAGACATCCTGTGAATAATGAGCAGTTCTTC.

The chain links TRBV5-5 to TRBJ2-7, with a tentative D call TRBD1 (5 bases). Germline V CDR1 and CDR2: SGHKS, YYEKEE (reference sequence). This CDR3 is 12 amino acids long. Trimming pared 3 bases from V and 5 bases from J, leaving 9 bases between. The CDR3 nucleotides are TGTGCCAGCAGCTCGCAGGGAAACGAGCAGTACTTC. It yields the protein CASSSQGNEQYF.